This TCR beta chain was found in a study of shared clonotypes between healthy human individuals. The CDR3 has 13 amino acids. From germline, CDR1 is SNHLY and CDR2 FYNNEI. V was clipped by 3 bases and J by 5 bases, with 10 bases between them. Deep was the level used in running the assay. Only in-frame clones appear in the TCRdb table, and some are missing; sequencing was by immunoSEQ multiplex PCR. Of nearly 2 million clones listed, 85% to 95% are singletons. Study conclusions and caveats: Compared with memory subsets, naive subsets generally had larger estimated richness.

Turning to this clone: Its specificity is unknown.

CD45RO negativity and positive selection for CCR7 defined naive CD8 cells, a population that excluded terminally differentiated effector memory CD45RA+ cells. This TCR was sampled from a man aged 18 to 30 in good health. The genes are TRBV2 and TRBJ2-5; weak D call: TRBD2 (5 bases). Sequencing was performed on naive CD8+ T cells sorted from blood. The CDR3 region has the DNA TGTGCCAGCAGTGAGGGTACGGGGGAGACCCAGTACTTC. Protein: CASSEGTGETQYF.